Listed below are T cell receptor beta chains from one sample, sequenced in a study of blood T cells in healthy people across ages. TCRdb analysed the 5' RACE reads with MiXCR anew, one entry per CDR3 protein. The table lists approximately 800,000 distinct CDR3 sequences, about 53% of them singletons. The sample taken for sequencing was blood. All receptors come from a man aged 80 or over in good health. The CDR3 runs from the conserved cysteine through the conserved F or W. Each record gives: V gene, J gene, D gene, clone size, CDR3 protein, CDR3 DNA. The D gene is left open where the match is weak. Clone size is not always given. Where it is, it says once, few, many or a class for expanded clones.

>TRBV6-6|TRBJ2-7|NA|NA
CASRRGFWSSSYEQYF
TGTGCCAGCAGGCGGGGTTTCTGGAGCTCATCCTACGAGCAGTACTTC
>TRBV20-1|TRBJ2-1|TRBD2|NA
CSASLAGATYNEQFF
TGCAGTGCTTCACTAGCGGGAGCAACCTACAATGAGCAGTTCTTC
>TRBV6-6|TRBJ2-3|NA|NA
CASSYGITDTQYF
TGTGCCAGCAGTTACGGGATCACAGATACGCAGTATTTT
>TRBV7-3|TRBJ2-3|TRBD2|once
CASSFAGGRDTQYF
TGTGCCAGCAGCTTCGCGGGAGGTCGAGATACGCAGTATTTT
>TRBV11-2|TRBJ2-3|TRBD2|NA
CASSFSGRSSTDTQYF
TGTGCCAGCAGCTTTAGCGGGAGGTCCAGCACAGATACGCAGTATTTT
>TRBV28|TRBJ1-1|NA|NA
CASGPGGMNTEAFF
TGTGCCAGCGGTCCTGGGGGGATGAACACTGAAGCTTTCTTT
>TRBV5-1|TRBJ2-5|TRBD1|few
CASRFRGRETQYF
TGCGCCAGCAGATTCAGGGGGCGGGAGACCCAGTACTTC
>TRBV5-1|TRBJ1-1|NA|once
CASSSGQPSSEAFF
TGCGCCAGCAGCTCTGGACAGCCATCATCTGAAGCTTTCTTT
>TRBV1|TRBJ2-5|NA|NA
CTSKDRARPGYF
TGCACCAGCAAGGACAGGGCGAGGCCGGGGTACTTC
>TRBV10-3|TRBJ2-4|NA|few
CATVAKNIQYF
TGTGCCACCGTGGCCAAAAACATTCAGTACTTC
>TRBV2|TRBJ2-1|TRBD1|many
CASSEQGARNEQFF
TGTGCCAGCAGTGAACAGGGGGCGCGGAATGAGCAGTTCTTC